This TCR beta chain was captured in a study of kidney transplant recipient with SARS-CoV-2 infection. Germline V gene sequence: CDR1 MDHEN, CDR2 SYDVKM. This CDR3 has 13 residues. Trimming cost V 4 bases and J 3 bases, with 10 bases left between them. This clonotype showed up many times. Via MiXCR, TCRdb re-called the reads, giving one row per CDR3 protein. Here the sample spans roughly 250,000 distinct CDR3 sequences, around 30% being singletons. This clonotype originated in a young adult male patient who had COVID-19 and was a kidney transplant recipient. Some T cells may trace back to the graft donor. This chain uses TRBV28 with TRBJ2-7; D not certain. Here the sequenced sample was a blood sample, taken at baseline and on roughly day 120 from a kidney transplant recipient. The CDR3 DNA reads TGTGCCAGCAGTTCCGAGGAGCACTACGAGCAGTACTTC. It yields the protein CASSSEEHYEQYF.